This T cell receptor (beta chain) is drawn from a study of identical twins. CDR1 MNHEY and CDR2 SMNVEV come from the germline V gene (reference sequence). The junction had 17 bases not matched to a gene; V was cut back by 9 bases and J by 9 bases. This CDR3 has 15 amino acids. Using its own MiXCR run on the 5' RACE reads, TCRdb lists one record per CDR3 protein. The sample carries 500,000 or so distinct CDR3 sequences, 20% to 25% recorded once. Another study also made use of these data, one on T cells expressing NK-cell markers.

The receptor's source is a woman aged 18 to 35 in good health. Specimen: CD4+ T cells sorted from blood. V gene TRBV27 combines with J gene TRBJ2-1, with 7 bases that match TRBD1. CDR3 DNA sequence: TGTGCCAGTCGGGGCACGGGCAGCTACAGGGGTGAGCAGTTCTTC. Amino acid sequence: CASRGTGSYRGEQFF.